The rows below give T cell receptor beta chains drawn from one sample of a study of blood T cell repertoires in COVID-19. Assay: immunoSEQ multiplex PCR; the TCRdb copy retains only in-frame clones and omits some. The data contain about 410,000 clones, 90% of them singletons. The material sequenced was PBMCs or T cells enriched from blood (not recorded which). These receptors were taken from a man in his late teens or twenties who had recovered from COVID-19. Each CDR3 is given with its conserved first and last residue. D genes are given only for firm matches. Where a row states a size, it is once, few, many or the class of an expanded clone; other rows omit it.

v_gene,abundance,j_gene,d_gene,CDR3nt,CDR3aa
TRBV2,NA,TRBJ2-7,TRBD1,TGTGCCAGCAATCAGGGGGCCTACGAGCAGTACTTC,CASNQGAYEQYF
TRBV28,NA,TRBJ1-1,TRBD1,TGTGCCAGCAGCACTGGGACAGGGACTGAAGCTTTCTTT,CASSTGTGTEAFF
TRBV3-1/TRBV3-2,NA,TRBJ2-7,NA,TGTGCCAGCAGCCAAGATGCCACAGCCTACGAGCAGTACTTC,CASSQDATAYEQYF
TRBV2,NA,TRBJ2-7,NA,TGTGCCAGCAGTGGGAGCACCTACGAGCAGTACTTC,CASSGSTYEQYF
TRBV5-1,many,TRBJ1-1,TRBD1,TGCGCCAGCAGAACCGGACAGGCCAACACTGAAGCTTTCTTT,CASRTGQANTEAFF
TRBV11-2,once,TRBJ2-7,NA,TGTGCCAGCAGCTTAGGGCTGACAGGCGTAGTCGGGTACGAGCAGTACTTC,CASSLGLTGVVGYEQYF
TRBV7-6,NA,TRBJ2-7,TRBD2,TGTGCCAGCAGCTTTAGCGGGGGGGCCGAAGACGAGCAGTACTTC,CASSFSGGAEDEQYF
TRBV5-8,NA,TRBJ2-6,NA,TGTGCCAGCAGCTTGGGACTCTCTGGGGCCAACGTCCTGACTTTC,CASSLGLSGANVLTF
TRBV10-3,NA,TRBJ1-3,NA,TGTGCCATCAGTGGACTAAACACCATATATTTT,CAISGLNTIYF
TRBV15,NA,TRBJ1-4,TRBD1,TGTGCCACCAGCAGACTACAGGGGGAAATACTGTTTTTT,CATSRLQGEILFF
TRBV18,NA,TRBJ1-3,NA,TGTGCCAGCTCCCTCTGGGGGGTTCCCCCGACAGACAACTGGAACACCATATATTTT,CASSLWGVPPTDNWNTIYF
TRBV5-1,once,TRBJ2-7,TRBD1,TGCGCCAGCAGCCCCACAACAGGGGGATACACCTACGAGCAGTACTTC,CASSPTTGGYTYEQYF
TRBV15,NA,TRBJ1-5,NA,TGTGCCACCAGCAGAGCTGGCACAGGGATACAGCCCCAGCATTTT,CATSRAGTGIQPQHF
TRBV27,NA,TRBJ2-1,TRBD2,TGTGCCAGCAGTTTATCTGGACTAGCGGGCTACAATGAGCAGTTCTTC,CASSLSGLAGYNEQFF
TRBV5-4,NA,TRBJ2-7,TRBD1,TGTGCCAGCAGCAGGACAGGGGACTACGAGCAGTACTTC,CASSRTGDYEQYF
TRBV9,NA,TRBJ1-2,TRBD1,TGTGCCAGCAGCCCCGGACAGGGGATCAACTATGGCTACACCTTC,CASSPGQGINYGYTF
TRBV5-1,NA,TRBJ2-2,TRBD1,TGCGCCAGCAGTTTAATGGGACAGGGAACCGGGGAGCTGTTTTTT,CASSLMGQGTGELFF
TRBV27,NA,TRBJ1-2,TRBD1,TGTGCCAGCAGTTTATTCGGGGGGAACAGGGGGAACGGCTACACCTTC,CASSLFGGNRGNGYTF
TRBV29-1,NA,TRBJ2-5,TRBD2,TGCAGCGTTGCCCCCTCGCGGGGGAGCGAGACCCAGTACTTC,CSVAPSRGSETQYF
TRBV6-1,NA,TRBJ2-1,NA,TGTGCCAGCAGTGAATGGGGGGAGAGCTCCTACAATGAGCAGTTCTTC,CASSEWGESSYNEQFF
TRBV5-4,NA,TRBJ1-2,NA,TGTGCCAGCAGCCTAGGGGGATATGGCTACACCTTC,CASSLGGYGYTF
TRBV2,NA,TRBJ2-1,TRBD2,TGTGCCAGCAGGGGGACTAACCGCTCCTACAATGAGCAGTTCTTC,CASRGTNRSYNEQFF
TRBV29-1,NA,TRBJ2-1,TRBD1,TGCAGCGTTGAAGATTCAGGGGGCTTTTTTTCCTACAATGAGCAGTTCTTC,CSVEDSGGFFSYNEQFF
TRBV27,NA,TRBJ2-1,NA,TGTGCCAGCAGTGTCCGCGGGCCCCCCAATGAGCAGTTCTTC,CASSVRGPPNEQFF
TRBV28,NA,TRBJ2-1,TRBD1,TGTGCCAGCAGTTCGTCCGGGACAGGGCGGAATGAGCAGTTCTTC,CASSSSGTGRNEQFF
TRBV15,NA,TRBJ1-2,NA,TGTGCCACCCTACTAAGCCCGGGATCTGTTGGCTACACCTTC,CATLLSPGSVGYTF
TRBV18,NA,TRBJ2-1,NA,TGTGCCAGCTCACCAGGGCAGGTCACCTACAATGAGCAGTTCTTC,CASSPGQVTYNEQFF
TRBV5-6,NA,TRBJ1-1,NA,TGTGCCAGCAGCCGACCGACCCAGGGGCGAGGCAACACTGAAGCTTTCTTT,CASSRPTQGRGNTEAFF
TRBV11-2,NA,TRBJ2-1,TRBD1,TGTGCCAGCAGTAAAGGGGGGGGACAGGGGCGCGGTGAGCAGTTCTTC,CASSKGGGQGRGEQFF
TRBV9,NA,TRBJ1-4,NA,TGTGCCAGCAGCGAGACCCAGGGGAAAACTAATGAAAAACTGTTTTTT,CASSETQGKTNEKLFF
TRBV6-5,NA,TRBJ1-2,NA,TGTGCCAGCAGACCAGGGTTGGGCTACACCTTC,CASRPGLGYTF
TRBV5-4,NA,TRBJ2-2,NA,TGTGCCAGCAGCTTGGGAGACACCGGGGAGCTGTTTTTT,CASSLGDTGELFF
TRBV11-2,NA,TRBJ1-2,NA,TGTGCCAGCAGCTTAGGTAGGGAGTATGGCTACACCTTC,CASSLGREYGYTF
TRBV3-1/TRBV3-2,NA,TRBJ2-7,NA,TGTGCCAGCAGCCAATTAGCGAGGGAGCAGTACTTC,CASSQLAREQYF
TRBV15,once,TRBJ1-2,NA,TGTGCCACCAGCCCCCGAAGGAGGGAAGGCTACACCTTC,CATSPRRREGYTF
TRBV18,NA,TRBJ1-3,NA,TGTGCCAGCTCTCGGCAGGTGGAAAACACCATATATTTT,CASSRQVENTIYF
TRBV19,once,TRBJ2-5,NA,TGTGCCAGCAGGAATAGTGAGACCCAGTACTTC,CASRNSETQYF
TRBV5-4,NA,TRBJ1-2,NA,TGTGCCAGCAGCTTCAGGCGGGACTATGGCTACACCTTC,CASSFRRDYGYTF
TRBV11-2,NA,TRBJ1-5,NA,TGTGCCAGCAGCCGGTTAGGGGGACGCAATCAGCCCCAGCATTTT,CASSRLGGRNQPQHF
TRBV7-2,once,TRBJ2-1,TRBD2,TGTGCCAGCAGCCGGGCTAATCCCAGCGGGAAGCAGTTCTTC,CASSRANPSGKQFF
TRBV18,NA,TRBJ1-5,NA,TGTGCCAGCTCACCGGTTCCGGCTACAGGGAATCAGCCCCAGCATTTT,CASSPVPATGNQPQHF
TRBV7-9,NA,TRBJ1-5,TRBD1,TGTGCCAGCAGCCCCGGGACAGGGGGTACTGAGCCCCAGCATTTT,CASSPGTGGTEPQHF
TRBV5-1,NA,TRBJ1-1,TRBD1,TGCGCCAGCAGCCCTACAGGGGGCCACACTGAAGCTTTCTTT,CASSPTGGHTEAFF
TRBV28,NA,TRBJ2-2,NA,TGTGCCAGCAGTCCCTCTAACACCGGGGAGCTGTTTTTT,CASSPSNTGELFF
TRBV28,NA,TRBJ2-1,NA,TGTGCCAGCAGTTTAGTAAATGAGCAGTTCTTC,CASSLVNEQFF
TRBV5-1,NA,TRBJ2-6,NA,TGCGCCAGCAGCCACGGGTATTCTGGGGCCAACGTCCTGACTTTC,CASSHGYSGANVLTF
TRBV7-9,NA,TRBJ1-3,NA,TGTGCCAGCAGCCCATCACTGATTACCTCTGGAAACACCATATATTTT,CASSPSLITSGNTIYF
TRBV4-1,NA,TRBJ1-5,NA,TGCGCCAGCAGCCAAGTAACCGCGGGCCTTCAGCCCCAGCATTTT,CASSQVTAGLQPQHF
TRBV7-9,NA,TRBJ1-2,TRBD1,TGTGCCAGCAGCTTGTACCGGGACAGGGGCTACACCTTC,CASSLYRDRGYTF
TRBV28,NA,TRBJ2-1,TRBD2,TGTGCCAGCAGTTCGCTACTAGCGGAATACAATGAGCAGTTCTTC,CASSSLLAEYNEQFF
TRBV6-5,NA,TRBJ1-2,TRBD1,TGTGCCAGCAGTCCCCGGGACAGGGCCACATATGGCTACACCTTC,CASSPRDRATYGYTF
TRBV5-1,NA,TRBJ2-5,TRBD1,TGCGCCAGCAGCCGGACAGGGATGAGGGGGGAGACCCAGTACTTC,CASSRTGMRGETQYF
TRBV18,NA,TRBJ2-5,TRBD1,TGTGCCAGCTCATTGATGATGGGGACAGCCCAAGAGACCCAGTACTTC,CASSLMMGTAQETQYF
TRBV29-1,NA,TRBJ1-2,TRBD1,TGCAGCGTTTTCGGACAGGATGGCTACACCTTC,CSVFGQDGYTF
TRBV11-3,NA,TRBJ2-2,NA,TGTGCCAGCAGCGGGGGAGGAAGGGACACCGGGGAGCTGTTTTTT,CASSGGGRDTGELFF
TRBV7-3,once,TRBJ2-7,TRBD1,TGTGCCAGCAGCTTGGGACAGGCTCTAACCTACGAGCAGTACTTC,CASSLGQALTYEQYF
TRBV12-3/TRBV12-4,NA,TRBJ2-3,NA,TGTGCCAGCAGTCTAAGTACTACAGATACGCAGTATTTT,CASSLSTTDTQYF
TRBV7-9,once,TRBJ2-7,TRBD1,TGTGCCAGCAGCTTAGTCTCTCGCGTAGGGACAGGGAAATCCCACGAGCAGTACTTC,CASSLVSRVGTGKSHEQYF